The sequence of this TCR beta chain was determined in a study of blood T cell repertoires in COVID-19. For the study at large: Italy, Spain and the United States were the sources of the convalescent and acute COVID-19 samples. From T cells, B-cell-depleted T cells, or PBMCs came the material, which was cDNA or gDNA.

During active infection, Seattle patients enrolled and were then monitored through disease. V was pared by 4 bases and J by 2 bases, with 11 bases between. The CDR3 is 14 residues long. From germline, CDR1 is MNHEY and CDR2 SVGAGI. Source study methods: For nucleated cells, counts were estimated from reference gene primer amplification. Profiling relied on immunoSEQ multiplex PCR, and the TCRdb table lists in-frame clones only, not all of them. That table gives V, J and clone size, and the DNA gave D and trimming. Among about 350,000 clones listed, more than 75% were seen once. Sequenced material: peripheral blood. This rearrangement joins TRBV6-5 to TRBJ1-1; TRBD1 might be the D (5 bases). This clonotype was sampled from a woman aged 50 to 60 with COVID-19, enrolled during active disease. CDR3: CASSFSTGNTEAFF. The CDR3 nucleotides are TGTGCCAGCAGTTTCTCTACAGGTAACACTGAAGCTTTCTTT.